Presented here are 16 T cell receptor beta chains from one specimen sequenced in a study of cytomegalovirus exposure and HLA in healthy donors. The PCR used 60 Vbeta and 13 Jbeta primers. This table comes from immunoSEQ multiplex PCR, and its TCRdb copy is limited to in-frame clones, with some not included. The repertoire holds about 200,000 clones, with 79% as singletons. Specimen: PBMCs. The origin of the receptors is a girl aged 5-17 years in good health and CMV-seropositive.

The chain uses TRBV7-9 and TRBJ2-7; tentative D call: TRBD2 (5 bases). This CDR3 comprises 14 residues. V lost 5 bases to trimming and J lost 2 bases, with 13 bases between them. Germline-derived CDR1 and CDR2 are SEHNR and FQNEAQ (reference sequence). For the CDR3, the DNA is TGTGCCAGCAGCCACTCGGGATCCCCCTACGAGCAGTACTTC. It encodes CASSHSGSPYEQYF. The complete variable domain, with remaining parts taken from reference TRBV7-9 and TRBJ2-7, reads DTGVSQNPRHKITKRGQNVTFRCDPISEHNRLYWYRQTLGQGPEFLTYFQNEAQLEKSRLLSDRFSAERPKGSFSTLEIQRTEQGDSAMYLCASSHSGSPYEQYFGPGTRLTVT.

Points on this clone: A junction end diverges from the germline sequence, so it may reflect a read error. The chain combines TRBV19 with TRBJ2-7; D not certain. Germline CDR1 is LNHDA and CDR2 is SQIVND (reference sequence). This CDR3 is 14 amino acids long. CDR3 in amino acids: CASSLDWATYEQYF. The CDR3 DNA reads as TGTGCCAGTAGTCTAGATTGGGCAACCTACGAGCAGTACTTC.

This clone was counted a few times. The CDR3 here is CASSLQGQGEDTEAFF. In DNA form, the CDR3 reads TGTGCCAGCAGTCTCCAAGGACAGGGAGAGGACACTGAAGCTTTCTTT. This rearrangement joins TRBV27 to TRBJ1-1; 8 nucleotides agree with TRBD1. Germline trimming cut 5 bases from V and 3 bases from J; bases unmatched to any gene: 11. The CDR3 is made up of 16 amino acids. Germline V gene sequence: CDR1 MNHEY, CDR2 SMNVEV (reference sequence).

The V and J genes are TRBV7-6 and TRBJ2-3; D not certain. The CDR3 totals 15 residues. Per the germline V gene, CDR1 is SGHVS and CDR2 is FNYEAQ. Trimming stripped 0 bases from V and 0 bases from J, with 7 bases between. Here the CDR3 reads CASSLAPISTDTQYF. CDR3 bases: TGTGCCAGCAGCTTAGCCCCCATTAGCACAGATACGCAGTATTTT.

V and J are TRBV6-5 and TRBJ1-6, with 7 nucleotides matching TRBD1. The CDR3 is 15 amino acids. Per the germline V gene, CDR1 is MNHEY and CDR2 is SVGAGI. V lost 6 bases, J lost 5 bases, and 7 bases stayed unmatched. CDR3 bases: TGTGCCAGCAGCCAGGGACAGCTTAATAATTCACCCCTCCACTTT. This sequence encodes CASSQGQLNNSPLHF.

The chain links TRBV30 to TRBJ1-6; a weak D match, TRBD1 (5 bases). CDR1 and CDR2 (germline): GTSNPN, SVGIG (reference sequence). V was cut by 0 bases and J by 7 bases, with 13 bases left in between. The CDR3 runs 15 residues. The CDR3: CAWSVDRGLNSPLHF. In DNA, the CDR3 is TGTGCCTGGAGTGTAGATAGGGGTTTGAATTCACCCCTCCACTTT.

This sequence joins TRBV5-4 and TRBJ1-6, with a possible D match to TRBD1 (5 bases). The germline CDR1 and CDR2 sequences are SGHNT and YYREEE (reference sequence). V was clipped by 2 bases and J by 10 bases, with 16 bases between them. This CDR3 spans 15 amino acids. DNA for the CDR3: TGTGCCAGCAGCTTTGGCGGGGCGGAGAGATCACCCCTCCACTTT. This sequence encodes CASSFGGAERSPLHF.

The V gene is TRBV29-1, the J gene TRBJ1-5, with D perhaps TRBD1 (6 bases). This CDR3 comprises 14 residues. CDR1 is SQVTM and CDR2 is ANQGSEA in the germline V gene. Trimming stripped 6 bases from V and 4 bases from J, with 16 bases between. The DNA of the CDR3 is TGCAGCGTGGCCTATGGGACACAGAATCAGCCCCAGCATTTT. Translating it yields CSVAYGTQNQPQHF.

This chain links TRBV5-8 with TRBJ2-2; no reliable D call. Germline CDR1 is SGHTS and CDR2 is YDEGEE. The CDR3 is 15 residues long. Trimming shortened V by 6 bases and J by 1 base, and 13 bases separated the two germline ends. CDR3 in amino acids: CASTSQLQNTGELFF. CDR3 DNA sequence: TGTGCCAGCACCTCACAATTACAGAACACCGGGGAGCTGTTTTTT.

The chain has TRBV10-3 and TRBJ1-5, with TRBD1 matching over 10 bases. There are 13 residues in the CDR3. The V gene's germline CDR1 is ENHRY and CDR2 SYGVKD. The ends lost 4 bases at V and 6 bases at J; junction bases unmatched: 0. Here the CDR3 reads CAISGTGGQPQHF. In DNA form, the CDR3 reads TGTGCCATCAGTGGGACAGGGGGTCAGCCCCAGCATTTT.

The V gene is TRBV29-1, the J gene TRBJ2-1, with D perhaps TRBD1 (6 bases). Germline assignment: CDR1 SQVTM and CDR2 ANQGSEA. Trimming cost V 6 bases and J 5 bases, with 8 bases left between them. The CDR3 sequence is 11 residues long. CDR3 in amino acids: CSVGQNNEQFF. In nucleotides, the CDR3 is TGCAGCGTCGGACAGAACAATGAGCAGTTCTTC.

CDR3 bases: TGTGCCAGCAGCTTGCACGGGAATGAAAAACTGTTTTTT. Protein: CASSLHGNEKLFF. This chain links TRBV5-4 with TRBJ1-4; no clear D. Germline values: CDR1 SGHNT, CDR2 YYREEE (reference sequence). V lost 1 base to trimming and J lost 5 bases, with 6 bases between them. The CDR3 runs to 13 residues. Full variable domain (rest looked up from reference TRBV5-4 and TRBJ1-4): ETGVTQSPTHLIKTRGQQVTLRCSSQSGHNTVSWYQQALGQGPQFIFQYYREEENGRGNFPPRFSGLQFPNYSSELNVNALELDDSALYLCASSLHGNEKLFFGSGTQLSVL.

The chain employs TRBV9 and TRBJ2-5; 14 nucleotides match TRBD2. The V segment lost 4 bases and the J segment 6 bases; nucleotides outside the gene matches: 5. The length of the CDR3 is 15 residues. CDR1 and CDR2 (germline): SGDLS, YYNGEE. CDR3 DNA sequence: TGTGCCAGCAGCCCGACTAGCGGGGGGGCGAAGACCCAGTACTTC. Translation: CASSPTSGGAKTQYF.

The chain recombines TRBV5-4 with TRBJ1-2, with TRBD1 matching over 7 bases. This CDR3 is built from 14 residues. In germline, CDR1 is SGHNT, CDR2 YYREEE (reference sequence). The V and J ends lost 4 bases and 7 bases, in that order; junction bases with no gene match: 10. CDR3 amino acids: CASSVPNEGAGYTF. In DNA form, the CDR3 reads TGTGCCAGCAGCGTTCCGAATGAGGGGGCTGGCTACACCTTC. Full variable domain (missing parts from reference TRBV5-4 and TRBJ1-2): ETGVTQSPTHLIKTRGQQVTLRCSSQSGHNTVSWYQQALGQGPQFIFQYYREEENGRGNFPPRFSGLQFPNYSSELNVNALELDDSALYLCASSVPNEGAGYTFGSGTRLTVV.

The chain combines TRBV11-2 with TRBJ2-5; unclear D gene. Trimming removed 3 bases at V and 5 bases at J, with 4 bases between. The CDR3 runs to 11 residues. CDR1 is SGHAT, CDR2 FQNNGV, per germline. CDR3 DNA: TGTGCCAGCAGCTTCCTCGAGACCCAGTACTTC. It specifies CASSFLETQYF.

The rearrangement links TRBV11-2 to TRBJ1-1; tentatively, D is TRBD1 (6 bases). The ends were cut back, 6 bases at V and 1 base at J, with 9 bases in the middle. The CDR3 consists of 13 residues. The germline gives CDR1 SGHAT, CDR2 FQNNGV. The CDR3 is CASRTGENTEAFF. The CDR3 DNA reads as TGTGCCAGCAGGACAGGAGAGAACACTGAAGCTTTCTTT.